The clone carrying this T cell receptor beta chain was detected once. The antigen is unknown. The repertoire was sequenced with immunoSEQ multiplex PCR; TCRdb's copy has only in-frame clones and lacks some. Here the sample spans around 700,000 clones, around two thirds being singletons. The V gene's germline CDR1 is KGHSH and CDR2 LQKENI. The CDR3 totals 13 residues. V gave up 0 bases and J gave up 4 bases, with 7 bases separating them. This record comes from a study of shared clonotypes between healthy human individuals. Study conclusions and caveats: Measured sharing among donors was expected to vary with sequencing depth.

Every one of the donors was a Caucasian adult that lived in Nashville, Tennessee. Investigators divided CD4+ cells into CD45RA+ naive and CD45RA-negative memory subsets. Sequencing was performed on memory CD4+ T cells sorted from blood. Subset here: CD45RA-negative fraction. This chain joins TRBV18 and TRBJ2-7; D is uncertain. The clonotype was recovered from a young woman in good health. CDR3 residues: CASSPPGGYEQYF. The CDR3 coding sequence is TGTGCCAGCTCACCACCGGGCGGATACGAGCAGTACTTC.